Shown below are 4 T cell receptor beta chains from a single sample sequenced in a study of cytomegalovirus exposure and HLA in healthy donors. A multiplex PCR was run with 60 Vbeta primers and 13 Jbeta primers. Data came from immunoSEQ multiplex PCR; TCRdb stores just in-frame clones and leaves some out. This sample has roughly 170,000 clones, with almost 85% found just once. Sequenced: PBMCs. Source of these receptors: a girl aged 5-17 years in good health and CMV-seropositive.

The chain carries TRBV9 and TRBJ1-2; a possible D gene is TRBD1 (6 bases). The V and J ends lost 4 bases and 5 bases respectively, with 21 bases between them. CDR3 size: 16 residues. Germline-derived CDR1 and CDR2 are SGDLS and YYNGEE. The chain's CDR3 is CASSPEGTTRPYGYTF. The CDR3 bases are TGTGCCAGCAGCCCCGAGGGGACAACTCGGCCTTATGGCTACACCTTC.

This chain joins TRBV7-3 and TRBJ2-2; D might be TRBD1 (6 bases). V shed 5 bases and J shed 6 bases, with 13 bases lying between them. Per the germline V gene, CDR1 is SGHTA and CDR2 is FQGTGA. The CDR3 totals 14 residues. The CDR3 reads CASSVQGSAGELFF. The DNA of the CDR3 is TGTGCCAGCAGCGTACAGGGAAGTGCCGGGGAGCTGTTTTTT.

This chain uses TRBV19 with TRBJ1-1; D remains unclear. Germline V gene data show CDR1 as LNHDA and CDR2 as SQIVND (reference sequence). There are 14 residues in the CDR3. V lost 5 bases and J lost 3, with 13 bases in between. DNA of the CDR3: TGTGCCAGTAGTGCCCGGAGGCGAGACACTGAAGCTTTCTTT. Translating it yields CASSARRRDTEAFF.

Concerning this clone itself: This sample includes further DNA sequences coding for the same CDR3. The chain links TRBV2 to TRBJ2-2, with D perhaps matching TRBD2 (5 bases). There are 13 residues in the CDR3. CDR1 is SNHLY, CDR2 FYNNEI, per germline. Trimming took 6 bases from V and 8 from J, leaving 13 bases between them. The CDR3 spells CASRRRIMGELFF. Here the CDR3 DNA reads TGTGCCAGCAGGCGGAGGATCATGGGGGAGCTGTTTTTT.